The next 6 T cell receptor beta chains were all read from a single sample in a study of cytomegalovirus exposure and HLA in healthy donors. PCR used 60 Vbeta primers and 13 Jbeta primers. The repertoire was sequenced with immunoSEQ multiplex PCR; TCRdb's copy has only in-frame clones and lacks some. The sample has about 180,000 clones; around 82% are singletons. The sample comprised PBMCs. These receptors originate from a man between 60 and 75 years old in good health and CMV-seronegative.

V is TRBV11-3 and J is TRBJ1-2; 7 bases are shared with TRBD1. CDR3 length: 14 residues. Germline loops: CDR1 SGHNT, CDR2 YENEEA. V dropped 0 bases and J dropped 8; count of bases not matched to a gene: 6. CDR3 sequence reads: CASSLDPTGVGYTF. The CDR3, as DNA: TGTGCCAGCAGCTTAGATCCCACAGGGGTAGGCTACACCTTC.

As for this clone: Sequence at one end of the junction differs from germline and may be a read error. The chain couples TRBV5-4 to TRBJ1-6; TRBD1 aligns across 9 bases. Germline loops: CDR1 SGHNT, CDR2 YYREEE (reference sequence). CDR3 length equals 15 residues. The CDR3 spells CASSSRDRVNSPLNF. CDR3 nucleotides: TGTGCCAGCAGCTCCCGGGACAGGGTAAATTCACCCCTCAACTTT.

The table lists this clone with a count of one. The chain recombines TRBV19 with TRBJ1-3; D not certain. V was cut by 5 bases and J by 0 bases, with 17 bases left in between. This CDR3 region has 17 residues. Germline values: CDR1 LNHDA, CDR2 SQIVND (reference sequence). The CDR3 coding sequence is TGTGCCAGTAGTTCAATCCTGGCGTGGAGCTCTGGAAACACCATATATTTT. Translated, it gives CASSSILAWSSGNTIYF.

This rearrangement joins TRBV5-6 to TRBJ2-3, with 10 bases matching TRBD1. The CDR3 is 14 amino acids. Germline lookup yields CDR1 SGHDT and CDR2 YYEEEE. Unmatched junction bases numbered 3, after V lost 4 bases and J lost 4 bases. The CDR3 sequence is CASSPTGGADTQYF. Here the CDR3 DNA reads TGTGCCAGCAGCCCGACAGGGGGCGCAGATACGCAGTATTTT.

This sequence joins TRBV27 and TRBJ2-7, with 7 positions matching TRBD2. V was pared by 2 bases and J by 1 base, with 5 bases of the junction left unmatched. Germline CDR1 MNHEY, CDR2 SMNVEV (reference sequence). CDR3 size: 15 residues. DNA for the CDR3: TGTGCCAGCAGTTTAGGTTCCGGGGGGTCCTACGAGCAGTACTTC. Residues: CASSLGSGGSYEQYF.

This clone was observed a single time. The V gene is TRBV5-1, the J gene TRBJ2-7; TRBD1 matches at 8 bases. Germline CDR1 and CDR2: SGHRS and YFSETQ. The CDR3 sequence is 13 residues long. The ends lost 4 bases at V and 4 bases at J; junction bases unmatched: 4. The CDR3 DNA reads TGCGCCAGCAGCACACAGGGGGAATACGAGCAGTACTTC. This translates into CASSTQGEYEQYF.